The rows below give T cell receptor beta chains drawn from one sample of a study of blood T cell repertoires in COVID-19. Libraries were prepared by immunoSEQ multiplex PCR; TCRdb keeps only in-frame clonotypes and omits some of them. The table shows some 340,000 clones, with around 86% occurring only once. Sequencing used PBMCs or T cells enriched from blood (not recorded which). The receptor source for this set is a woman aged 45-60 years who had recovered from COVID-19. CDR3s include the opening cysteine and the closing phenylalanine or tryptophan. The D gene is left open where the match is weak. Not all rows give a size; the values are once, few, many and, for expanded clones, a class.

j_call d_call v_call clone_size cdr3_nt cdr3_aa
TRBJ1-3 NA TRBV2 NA TGTGCCAGCAGTGAAGCGCCAACAGAGACCCACACCATATATTTT CASSEAPTETHTIYF
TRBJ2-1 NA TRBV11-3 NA TGTGCCAGCAGCTTAGGGTCTTCGACTAGTGGGAATGAGCAGTTCTTC CASSLGSSTSGNEQFF
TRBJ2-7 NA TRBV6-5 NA TGTGCCAGCAGTTTTACAGTGACCCACTCCTACGAGCAGTACTTC CASSFTVTHSYEQYF
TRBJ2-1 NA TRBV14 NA TGTGCCAGCAGCCGGGAGACTAGTCACCCGGATGAGCAGTTCTTC CASSRETSHPDEQFF
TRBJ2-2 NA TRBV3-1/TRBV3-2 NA TGTGCCAGCAGCCAAGACTCCGGGGAGCTGTTTTTT CASSQDSGELFF
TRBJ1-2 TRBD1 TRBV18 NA TGTGCCAGCTCACCAGGGACAGGGGGTGATGGCTACACCTTC CASSPGTGGDGYTF
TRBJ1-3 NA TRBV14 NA TGTGCCAGCAGCCATAGTCCGGGCTCTGGAAACACCATATATTTT CASSHSPGSGNTIYF
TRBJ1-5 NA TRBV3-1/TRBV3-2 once TGTGCCAGCAGCCACACAGTCAATCAGCCCCAGCATTTT CASSHTVNQPQHF
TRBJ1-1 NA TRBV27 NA TGTGCCAGCAGTCATACAGGCGCGGCGGGGACTGAAGCTTTCTTT CASSHTGAAGTEAFF
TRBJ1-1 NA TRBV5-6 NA TGTGCCAGCAGCTTGGGCTCAGGGGCGGTTGCTTTCTTT CASSLGSGAVAFF
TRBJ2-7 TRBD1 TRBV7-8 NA TGTGCCAGCAGCCTTCTTTTGAGGACAGGGGGCATCTACGAGCAGTACTTC CASSLLLRTGGIYEQYF
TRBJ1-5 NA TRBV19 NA TGTGCCAGTAGTTCTTCTTATGGGAGGAGGTATCAGCCCCAGCATTTT CASSSSYGRRYQPQHF
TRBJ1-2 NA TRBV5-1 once TGCGCCAGCAGCTTGGGCGTCGATGGCTACACCTTC CASSLGVDGYTF
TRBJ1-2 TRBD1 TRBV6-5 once TGTGCCAGCAGTTTCGACAGGGACTATGGCTACACCTTC CASSFDRDYGYTF